This TCR beta chain was documented in a study of cytomegalovirus exposure and HLA in healthy donors. Study information: Falling in the Caucasian-associated ancestry cluster were 81% of 350 to 400 genotyped donors.

Study results and caveats: A link between a missense DCLRE1C variant and TCR beta V- and J-gene trimming emerged from a later analysis.

A note on this clone: Its specificity is not known.

Germline V gene data show CDR1 as SQVTM and CDR2 as ANQGSEA. V was cut by 2 bases and J by 5 bases, with 19 bases left in between. The CDR3 totals 15 residues. This PCR relied on a set of 60 Vbeta primers and 13 Jbeta primers. Source study methods: Later, an analysis found 80 million or so unique TCR beta chains, and about 10 million of these were shared. Sequenced by immunoSEQ multiplex PCR; TCRdb stores in-frame clones only, minus some. V and J calls and clone size are those listed in that table; D and trimming were worked out from the DNA. The sample has about 130,000 clones; around 80% are singletons.

The material sequenced was PBMCs. The clonotype comes from a middle-aged woman in good health and CMV-seronegative. The V call is TRBV29-1, the J call TRBJ2-7, with TRBD1 as a possible D gene (7 bases). CDR3 loop: CSVEFGAGGNNEQYF. The CDR3 DNA reads as TGCAGCGTTGAATTTGGCGCAGGGGGGAATAACGAGCAGTACTTC.